The 32 T cell receptor beta chains below were found in one sample sequenced in a study of siplizumab effects on memory and regulatory T cells. Sequenced by immunoSEQ multiplex PCR; TCRdb stores in-frame clones only, minus some. The sample consists of fewer than 100,000 clones, 85% to 95% of them appearing once. Sequenced material: non-Treg CD4+ T cells sorted from blood. The receptors derive from a human donor in good health.

This sequence joins TRBV4-1 and TRBJ1-5, with TRBD1 identical over 11 bases. The CDR3 loop spans 18 amino acids. The germline V gene encodes CDR1 MGHRA and CDR2 YSYEKL. After removal of 4 bases from V and 4 bases from J, the junction contained 12 bases not matched to a gene. The DNA of the CDR3 is TGCGCCAGCAGCCGGACAGGGGGCGTTATCCTACGTAATCAGCCCCAGCATTTT. This codes for CASSRTGGVILRNQPQHF.

The chain combines TRBV18 with TRBJ2-5; TRBD1 is a possible D gene (5 bases). The ends were cut back, 3 bases at V and 4 bases at J, with 9 bases in the middle. The CDR3 length is 13 residues. Germline V gene lookup returns CDR1 KGHSH and CDR2 LQKENI. The CDR3 DNA is TGTGCCAGCTCACCCCAGGGTCGAGAGACCCAGTACTTC. Translating gives CASSPQGRETQYF.

The chain recombines TRBV5-8 with TRBJ2-7; 9 bases line up with TRBD1. The CDR3 extends over 14 amino acids. V was clipped by 4 bases and J by 6 bases; unmatched bases: 8. Germline-derived CDR1 and CDR2 are SGHTS and YDEGEE. The DNA of the CDR3 is TGTGCCAGCAGCCCCCGGACAGGGGTTTTCGAGCAGTACTTC. Translating gives CASSPRTGVFEQYF.

The chain links TRBV11-2 to TRBJ2-3, with D perhaps assigned TRBD1 or TRBD2 (5 bases each). CDR3 size: 13 residues. V shed 5 bases and J shed 5 bases, with 11 bases lying between them. Per germline, CDR1 SGHAT and CDR2 FQNNGV. The CDR3 DNA reads as TGTGCCAGCAGCGTCCGGGACGTAGATACGCAGTATTTT. Its translation is CASSVRDVDTQYF.

The rearrangement uses TRBV10-2 and TRBJ1-3, with no clear D. Germline CDR1 and CDR2: WSHSY and SAAADI. This CDR3 is built from 17 residues. Trimming left V 0 bases short and J 0 bases short, with 12 bases between. Here the CDR3 reads CASSESLGSVSGNTIYF. For the CDR3, the DNA is TGCGCCAGCAGTGAGTCGCTGGGGAGTGTCTCTGGAAACACCATATATTTT.

This sequence joins TRBV5-4 and TRBJ2-7; the D is unclear. V dropped 0 bases and J dropped 4 bases, with 14 bases sitting between them. The CDR3 is 15 residues long. Germline CDR1 SGHNT, CDR2 YYREEE (reference sequence). The CDR3 DNA reads as TGTGCCAGCAGCTTGGCCGGTAAGGACGGTTACGAGCAGTACTTC. This translates into CASSLAGKDGYEQYF.

The rearrangement uses TRBV5-1 and TRBJ2-1; 10 bases match TRBD1. The V gene end was trimmed by 9 bases and the J gene end by 8 bases; junction bases not matched to a gene: 11. The CDR3 contains 14 residues. The germline gives CDR1 SGHRS, CDR2 YFSETQ. CDR3 coding DNA: TGCGCCACGAAACCGGGACAGGGGACGTATGAGCAGTTCTTC. This gives the protein CATKPGQGTYEQFF.

This chain joins TRBV4-1 and TRBJ2-1; 10 bases match TRBD2. V gave up 0 bases and J gave up 5 bases; unmatched junction bases: 1. The CDR3 sequence is 15 residues long. CDR1 and CDR2 (germline): MGHRA, YSYEKL. The CDR3 DNA reads as TGCGCCAGCAGCCAAGATGGGACTAGCGACAATGAGCAGTTCTTC. It encodes CASSQDGTSDNEQFF.

This chain joins TRBV7-2 and TRBJ1-1; D is unclear. The germline V gene encodes CDR1 SGHTA and CDR2 FQGNSA. V lost 5 bases, J lost 4 bases, and 8 bases lay in between. This CDR3 is 12 amino acids long. The CDR3 DNA follows: TGTGCCAGCAGCCTAAAACCCACTGAAGCTTTCTTT. This codes for CASSLKPTEAFF. Full variable domain (remainder filled in from reference TRBV7-2 and TRBJ1-1): GAGVSQSPSNKVTEKGKDVELRCDPISGHTALYWYRQSLGQGLEFLIYFQGNSAPDKSGLPSDRFSAERTGGSVSTLTIQRTQQEDSAVYLCASSLKPTEAFFGQGTRLTVV.

The chain joins TRBV11-2 to TRBJ1-5; 9 nucleotides align to TRBD1. The CDR3 is 14 amino acids. In germline, CDR1 is SGHAT, CDR2 FQNNGV. V trimming: 2 bases; J trimming: 7 bases; junction bases outside the gene matches: 3. Here the CDR3 reads CASSLTGGRQPQHF. CDR3 DNA sequence: TGTGCCAGCAGCTTAACAGGGGGCAGACAGCCCCAGCATTTT. The entire variable domain, with the rest obtained from reference TRBV11-2 and TRBJ1-5, is as follows: EAGVAQSPRYKIIEKRQSVAFWCNPISGHATLYWYQQILGQGPKLLIQFQNNGVVDDSQLPKDRFSAERLKGVDSTLKIQPAKLEDSAVYLCASSLTGGRQPQHFGDGTRLSIL.

The J gene is TRBJ2-5, the V gene TRBV6-1; 7 nucleotides align to TRBD2. CDR3 length: 15 amino acids. Germline CDR1 and CDR2: MNHNS and SASEGT. V lost 7 bases to trimming and J lost 5 bases; unmatched junction nucleotides: 13. The CDR3 sequence: CASTYRGVGWETQYF. The CDR3, as DNA: TGTGCCAGCACCTACCGGGGGGTCGGTTGGGAGACCCAGTACTTC.

The V and J genes are TRBV11-2 and TRBJ2-2; 7 nucleotides agree with TRBD1. The V and J ends lost 1 base and 0 bases, in that order; junction bases with no gene match: 2. Germline values: CDR1 SGHAT, CDR2 FQNNGV. CDR3 length equals 16 residues. The CDR3 here is CASSLVQGANTGELFF. CDR3 nucleotide sequence: TGTGCCAGCAGCTTAGTTCAGGGGGCGAACACCGGGGAGCTGTTTTTT.

The chain is built from TRBV29-1 and TRBJ1-2, with a possible D match to TRBD1 (5 bases). CDR1 is SQVTM and CDR2 is ANQGSEA in the germline V gene. The V gene lost 6 bases and the J gene lost 1 base, with 18 bases spanning the gap. The CDR3 length is 15 residues. The chain's CDR3 is CSVGNRLSINYGYTF. The CDR3 DNA follows: TGCAGCGTCGGTAACAGGCTATCTATTAACTATGGCTACACCTTC. The variable domain in full, completed from reference TRBV29-1 and TRBJ1-2, reads SAVISQKPSRDICQRGTSLTIQCQVDSQVTMMFWYRQQPGQSLTLIATANQGSEATYESGFVIDKFPISRPNLTFSTLTVSNMSPEDSSIYLCSVGNRLSINYGYTFGSGTRLTVV.

As to this clone: Other DNA sequences of this sample code for an identical CDR3. V usage is TRBV11-1 and J usage is TRBJ2-1; 12 nucleotides line up with TRBD2. This CDR3 spans 16 amino acids. The V segment lost 0 bases and the J segment 4 bases; nucleotides outside the gene matches: 1. Germline assignment: CDR1 SGHAT and CDR2 FQDESV (reference sequence). In DNA, the CDR3 is TGTGCCAGCAGCTTAGCGGGACTAGCGGGTTACAATGAGCAGTTCTTC. It encodes CASSLAGLAGYNEQFF.

The chain couples TRBV6-1 to TRBJ1-2; maybe TRBD1 (5 bases). Germline V gene sequence: CDR1 MNHNS, CDR2 SASEGT. The CDR3 spans 14 residues. V was cut by 7 bases and J by 2 bases, with 14 bases left in between. This chain's CDR3 is CASNLRGANYGYTF. The CDR3 nucleotides are TGTGCCAGCAATTTGAGGGGAGCGAACTATGGCTACACCTTC.

The V call is TRBV30, the J call TRBJ1-5; 10 bases match TRBD1. CDR3 length: 16 residues. The junction had 6 bases not matched to a gene; V was cut back by 2 bases and J by 2 bases. Germline CDR1 and CDR2: GTSNPN and SVGIG (reference sequence). In DNA, the CDR3 is TGTGCCTGGAGTCGAACCGGGACAGGGGGCAATCAGCCCCAGCATTTT. It translates to CAWSRTGTGGNQPQHF.

The V gene is TRBV6-5, the J gene TRBJ2-1; 7 bases are a match to TRBD1. This CDR3 has 11 residues. Germline V CDR1 and CDR2: MNHEY, SVGAGI. The J segment lost 8 bases and the V segment lost 7 bases, leaving 2 bases of the junction unmatched. The DNA for the CDR3 is TGTGCCAGCAAGGGGGCCTATGAGCAGTTCTTC. It encodes CASKGAYEQFF.

The rearrangement links TRBV7-9 to TRBJ1-2; D is perhaps TRBD1 (6 bases). Germline lookup yields CDR1 SEHNR and CDR2 FQNEAQ (reference sequence). V lost 4 bases to trimming and J lost 2 bases, with 14 bases between them. The length of the CDR3 is 15 residues. The CDR3 sequence is CASSSVVGGNYGYTF. The CDR3 bases are TGTGCCAGCAGCTCCGTTGTTGGGGGCAACTATGGCTACACCTTC.

V usage is TRBV19 and J usage is TRBJ2-7; TRBD1 aligns across 10 bases. The CDR3 is 15 residues long. V was pared by 5 bases and J by 6 bases, with 10 bases of the junction left unmatched. The germline CDR1 and CDR2 sequences are LNHDA and SQIVND (reference sequence). CDR3 loop: CASSLTGGSRAEQYF. CDR3 nucleotide sequence: TGTGCCAGTAGTTTGACAGGGGGCAGCCGCGCCGAGCAGTACTTC.

The chain uses TRBV19 and TRBJ2-3; 7 positions match TRBD2. The J segment lost 0 bases and the V segment lost 6 bases, leaving 6 bases of the junction unmatched. The CDR3 is 15 residues long. CDR1 LNHDA and CDR2 SQIVND come from the germline V gene (reference sequence). This CDR3 reads CASRGLAASTDTQYF. In nucleotides, the CDR3 is TGTGCCAGTAGGGGTCTAGCGGCTAGCACAGATACGCAGTATTTT.

V and J are TRBV6-6 and TRBJ1-1, with D uncertain. Looked up from germline, CDR1 is MNHNY and CDR2 is SVGAGI (reference sequence). V lost 7 bases and J lost 6, with 24 bases in between. The CDR3 sequence is 16 residues long. The CDR3 nucleotides are TGTGCCAGCACGACATCCGACCGCGGAGGAGGATCTGAAGCTTTCTTT. Its translation is CASTTSDRGGGSEAFF.

The chain has TRBV21-1 and TRBJ2-5. TRBV21-1 is classified as a pseudogene. This CDR3 region has 12 residues. Here the CDR3 reads CASTQRGKTQYF. The CDR3 nucleotides read TGTGCCAGCACCCAGAGGGGAAAGACCCAGTACTTC.

The rearrangement links TRBV5-4 to TRBJ2-7; the D gene is possibly TRBD2 (6 bases). The CDR3 contains 15 residues. V was pared by 1 base and J by 1 base, with 12 bases between. Germline-derived CDR1 and CDR2 are SGHNT and YYREEE (reference sequence). The CDR3, as DNA: TGTGCCAGCAGCTTGAGGGCAGGAGGGTCCTACGAGCAGTACTTC. Translation: CASSLRAGGSYEQYF.

The chain recombines TRBV4-1 with TRBJ1-2; no clear D. Germline CDR1 is MGHRA and CDR2 is YSYEKL. The V end was cut by 3 bases, the J end by 7 bases, with 9 bases between. CDR3 length: 12 residues. CDR3 sequence (DNA): TGCGCCAGCAGCCACCTAGGAGGTGGCTACACCTTC. Encoded protein: CASSHLGGGYTF.

The genes are TRBV7-9 and TRBJ2-1; possible D gene TRBD2, 6 bases. Trimming stripped 1 base from V and 7 bases from J, with 11 bases between. Germline V lookup: CDR1 SEHNR, CDR2 FQNEAQ (reference sequence). This CDR3 has 14 amino acids. The CDR3 loop reads CASSLELAENEQFF. CDR3 sequence (DNA): TGTGCCAGCAGCTTAGAACTAGCTGAGAATGAGCAGTTCTTC.

This chain links TRBV7-6 with TRBJ2-7; no firm D call. In germline, CDR1 is SGHVS, CDR2 FNYEAQ. The V end was cut by 3 bases, the J end by 7 bases, with 13 bases between. The CDR3 extends over 13 amino acids. CDR3 sequence reads: CASSLDGPMEQYF. CDR3 nucleotides: TGTGCCAGCAGCTTGGACGGGCCGATGGAGCAGTACTTC.

The rearrangement joins TRBV7-4 to TRBJ2-1, with D maybe TRBD1 (6 bases). V was shortened by 5 bases and J by 4 bases, with 15 bases between the two germline ends. The CDR3 is made up of 15 amino acids. Looked up from germline, CDR1 is SGHVT and CDR2 is SQSDAQ. CDR3: CASSPGWDKYNEQFF. Written as DNA, the CDR3 is TGTGCCAGCAGCCCCGGTTGGGACAAATACAATGAGCAGTTCTTC.

This chain joins TRBV19 and TRBJ1-1; D not resolved. V was cut by 4 bases and J by 1 base, with 13 bases left in between. CDR1 LNHDA and CDR2 SQIVND come from the germline V gene (reference sequence). The CDR3 has 15 amino acids. The CDR3 is CASSNTAGGNTEAFF. In DNA, the CDR3 is TGTGCCAGTAGTAATACGGCGGGAGGGAACACTGAAGCTTTCTTT.

The CDR3 region has the DNA TGTGCCAGCAGCCTAGACCAGTCTGGGGCCAACGTCCTGACTTTC. Translating gives CASSLDQSGANVLTF. The chain has TRBV5-6 and TRBJ2-6; D gene ambiguous. This CDR3 spans 15 amino acids. Germline lookup yields CDR1 SGHDT and CDR2 YYEEEE. With 4 bases removed from V and 1 base from J, the gap between germline ends came to 9 bases.

This CDR3 is CASSLDRGRQYF. Written as DNA, the CDR3 is TGTGCCAGCAGTTTGGACAGGGGAAGGCAGTACTTC. The rearrangement joins TRBV27 to TRBJ2-7; 9 nucleotides align to TRBD1. With V trimmed by 3 bases and J by 9 bases, 3 bases remained unmatched. The germline V gene has CDR1 MNHEY and CDR2 SMNVEV (reference sequence). The CDR3 runs to 12 residues.

This chain joins TRBV6-1 and TRBJ2-1, with TRBD2 identical over 9 bases. Germline V lookup: CDR1 MNHNS, CDR2 SASEGT. With 3 bases clipped from V and 6 bases from J, the junction kept 6 bases outside the gene matches. This CDR3 has 15 amino acids. CDR3 in amino acids: CASSENSGGFNEQFF. CDR3 bases: TGTGCCAGCAGTGAGAATAGCGGGGGTTTCAATGAGCAGTTCTTC.

This rearrangement joins TRBV6-5 to TRBJ2-7; a weak D match, TRBD1 (5 bases). This CDR3 region has 13 residues. The V end lost 6 bases, the J end lost 4 bases, and 13 bases lay between the germline ends. CDR1 and CDR2 from the germline V gene are MNHEY and SVGAGI. The CDR3 protein is CASSDTTGYEQYF. The DNA of the CDR3 is TGTGCCAGCAGCGATACAACAGGTTACGAGCAGTACTTC.